These 3 T cell receptor beta chains were all obtained from the same sample, sequenced in a study of T-cell reconstitution after alpha-beta-depleted transplantation in children (dated by TCRdb to between 2015 and 2016). This specimen's treatment or condition label, interpreted: allogeneic hematopoietic cell transplantation with graft depleted of TCRalphabeta T cells and CD19 B cells. The library relied on PCR. Sequenced using an Illumina HiSeq 2500. TCR libraries were prepared with molecular barcoding, using unique molecular identifiers to normalize TCRbeta repertoire quantification. TCRdb reworked the public reads: Q25 trimming with fastp, MiXCR clone assembly, productive beta chains retained. Rows with one shared CDR3 protein collapse into an entry with the most common genes and DNA. The sample table lists about 250,000 distinct CDR3 sequences, 24% of them with a count of one. More than 4.5% of the sample is taken by the ten largest.

The material sequenced was PBMCs, mostly from graft donor cells, taken 360 days after TCRalphabeta/CD19-depleted stem cell transplant. The receptor source for this set is a female patient aged 2-15 years who had a stem cell transplant for congenital amegakaryocytic thrombocytopenia, so the T cells may come from the graft donor.

The V and J genes are TRBV10-3 and TRBJ2-5; maybe TRBD2 (5 bases). V was shortened by 8 bases and J by 5 bases, with 18 bases between the two germline ends. This CDR3 is 14 amino acids long. Germline values: CDR1 ENHRY, CDR2 SYGVKD. The CDR3 nucleotides are TGTGCCATCCGAGCGAGTATTAGGGAGGAGACCCAGTACTTC. This translates into CAIRASIREETQYF.

The chain combines TRBV5-6 with TRBJ2-3; a possible D gene is TRBD1 (5 bases). The CDR3 runs to 18 residues. V lost 4 bases and J 2 bases, leaving 23 bases between the germline ends. Germline CDR1 is SGHDT and CDR2 is YYEEEE. CDR3 DNA sequence: TGTGCCAGCAGCCCAAACCAAGGAGCAGGGCTCTTCACAGATACGCAGTATTTT. It encodes CASSPNQGAGLFTDTQYF.

The chain is built from TRBV2 and TRBJ2-7; D tentatively fits TRBD1 or TRBD2 (5 bases each). The V gene's germline CDR1 is SNHLY and CDR2 FYNNEI. The CDR3 is 15 amino acids. V was cut by 4 bases and J by 3 bases, with 16 bases left in between. CDR3 nucleotides: TGTGCCAGCAGTGGCCCTTCAGGGAGAAACTACGAGCAGTACTTC. Its translation is CASSGPSGRNYEQYF.